The rows below give T cell receptor beta chains drawn from one sample of a study of response to subunit inactivated influenza vaccine. TCRdb reprocessed the RT-PCR reads with MiXCR, giving one entry per CDR3 protein. The data hold more than 550,000 distinct CDR3 sequences, with approximately 10% observed a single time. The same data also went into a second study, on T cells expressing NK-cell markers.

Specimen: PBMCs from blood, collected on the day of vaccination. These receptors all stem from a man aged 45-60 years who received an inactivated influenza vaccine. Each CDR3 is given with its conserved first and last residue. The order of the fields is D gene, CDR3 length, J gene, clone size, V gene, CDR3 DNA, CDR3 protein. D genes are given only for firm matches. Some rows mark clone size as missing; the rest say once, few, many or name a class of expanded clone.

. 17 TRBJ1-1 . TRBV5-1 TGCGCCAGCAGCCATCGGCGATTGGGGGGGGGAGACACTGAAGCTTTCTTT CASSHRRLGGGDTEAFF
. 14 TRBJ2-2 many TRBV5-4 TGTGCCAGCAGCCCAGGGTGGGGGACCGGGGAGCTGTTTTTT CASSPGWGTGELFF
. 14 TRBJ1-6 few TRBV5-1 TGCGCCAGCAGCTTAGACCAGGTCAATTCACCCCTCCACTTT CASSLDQVNSPLHF
TRBD2 14 TRBJ2-3 few TRBV20-1 TGCAGTGCTCCGGGACTAGCGGGAGCAGATACGCAGTATTTT CSAPGLAGADTQYF
. 15 TRBJ2-2 few TRBV7-8 TGTGCCAGCAGCCCGCTGCGACGGAACACCGGGGAGCTGTTTTTT CASSPLRRNTGELFF
. 17 TRBJ2-2 . TRBV9 TGTGCCAGCAGCGTAAGACCCTCCGGGAGGAACACCGGGGAGCTGTTTTTT CASSVRPSGRNTGELFF
. 15 TRBJ2-7 . TRBV5-1 TGCGCCAGCAGCTTGGTCTATGCAGGGAAGGGCGAGCAGTACTTC CASSLVYAGKGEQYF
. 15 TRBJ1-1 . TRBV3-1 TGTGCCAGCAGCCAAGGTTACAGTACCAACACTGAAGCTTTCTTT CASSQGYSTNTEAFF
TRBD1 16 TRBJ1-5 . TRBV6-1 TGTGCCAGCAGTCCCCGGGACAGGGGAAGCAATCAGCCCCAGCATTTT CASSPRDRGSNQPQHF
TRBD2 15 TRBJ2-5 few TRBV11-1 TGTGCCAGCAGCGGACTAGCGGGGCACCAAGAGACCCAGTACTTC CASSGLAGHQETQYF
TRBD1 15 TRBJ2-1 many TRBV4-3 TGCGCCAGCAGCCAGACAGGGGCCACCTACAATGAGCAGTTCTTC CASSQTGATYNEQFF
. 15 TRBJ2-5 . TRBV5-1 TGCGCCAGCAGCCCGTTTGGGACGGAGGGGGAGACCCAGTACTTC CASSPFGTEGETQYF
. 14 TRBJ1-1 many TRBV7-9 TGTGCCAGCAGCTTAGTGAGCAGGGCTAGTGAAGCTTTCTTT CASSLVSRASEAFF
TRBD2 16 TRBJ2-1 . TRBV3-1 TGTGCCAGCAGCCAAGGACTAGCGGGGGTCTACAATGAGCAGTTCTTC CASSQGLAGVYNEQFF
TRBD1 17 TRBJ2-3 . TRBV7-2 TGTGCCAGCAGCCCTTTCCTTGACAGGGGGCGCACAGATACGCAGTATTTT CASSPFLDRGRTDTQYF
. 14 TRBJ2-7 . TRBV27 TGTGCCAGCAGTTTATCGAGGAGGGCCCACGAGCAGTACTTC CASSLSRRAHEQYF
. 13 TRBJ2-1 . TRBV28 TGTGCCATGAGCCCCGCCGGGACACCCGAGCAGTTCTTC CAMSPAGTPEQFF
TRBD2 15 TRBJ2-1 . TRBV12-3/TRBV12-4 TGTGCCAGCAGAACTAGCGGGAGCTCCTACAATGAGCAGTTCTTC CASRTSGSSYNEQFF
. 21 TRBJ1-6 . TRBV29-1 TGCAGCGTTGAAGACCCGATGACGGGGGGCTTTAATAGCTCCTATAATTCACCCCTCCACTTT CSVEDPMTGGFNSSYNSPLHF
TRBD1 15 TRBJ2-7 . TRBV6-2/TRBV6-3 TGTGCCAGCAGTTACCCGGGACAGGGAAGGTCCGAGCAGTACTTC CASSYPGQGRSEQYF
TRBD2 13 TRBJ2-7 few TRBV27 TGTGCCAGCCGGGGGGGGGTTACCTACGAGCAGTACTTC CASRGGVTYEQYF
. 16 TRBJ1-3 few TRBV28 TGTGCCAGCAGTTCGGCCCGCAGATTCTCTGGAAACACCATATATTTT CASSSARRFSGNTIYF
. 14 TRBJ2-7 few TRBV3-1 TGTGCCAGCAGCCAAGCGACAGGACCCTACGAGCAGTACTTC CASSQATGPYEQYF
. 14 TRBJ2-5 . TRBV4-3 TGCGCCAGCAGCCAAAATCCTTTAGGGGAGACCCAGTACTTC CASSQNPLGETQYF
. 15 TRBJ1-1 few TRBV15 TGTGCCACCAGCAGAGGCGGGGGAGTAAGAACTGAAGCTTTCTTT CATSRGGGVRTEAFF
. 15 TRBJ2-7 once TRBV6-2/TRBV6-3 TGTGCCAGCAGTTACTCTTCTCCTATCAACTACGAGCAGTACTTC CASSYSSPINYEQYF
TRBD1 16 TRBJ2-2 . TRBV9 TGTGCCAGCAGCGTAGAAAGGGGGCCAAACACCGGGGAGCTGTTTTTT CASSVERGPNTGELFF
TRBD2 15 TRBJ2-4 . TRBV5-1 TGCGCCAGCAGCGAGTTAGCGGGAGCCAAAAACATTCAGTACTTC CASSELAGAKNIQYF
. 14 TRBJ1-2 many TRBV29-1 TGCAGCGTTGAAGATAAGGGGCTGCCCTATGGCTACACCTTC CSVEDKGLPYGYTF
TRBD2 17 TRBJ2-4 many TRBV5-1 TGCGCCAGCAGCCGACTAGCGGGTGCCTTAGCCAAAAACATTCAGTACTTC CASSRLAGALAKNIQYF
TRBD1 13 TRBJ1-2 once TRBV5-1 TGCGCCAGCAGCTCGAACAGGGGCTATGGCTACACCTTC CASSSNRGYGYTF
. 16 TRBJ1-4 few TRBV19 TGTGCCAGTACCTCCTCCGGGGGAGCAACTAATGAAAAACTGTTTTTT CASTSSGGATNEKLFF
TRBD1 16 TRBJ2-3 many TRBV7-8 TGTGCCAGCAGCTTATGGGACAGGGAAACCACAGATACGCAGTATTTT CASSLWDRETTDTQYF
TRBD1 16 TRBJ1-5 many TRBV5-1 TGCGCCAGCAGCTTGGCCGGGACAGGGGGCCTCCAGCCCCAGCATTTT CASSLAGTGGLQPQHF
. 15 TRBJ2-2 . TRBV4-1 TGCGCCAGCAGCCAACAGGGGATGGGCACCGGGGAGCTGTTTTTT CASSQQGMGTGELFF
TRBD1 14 TRBJ2-7 . TRBV12-3/TRBV12-4 TGTGCCAGCACCAGCGACAGGGGGACCTACGAGCAGTACTTC CASTSDRGTYEQYF